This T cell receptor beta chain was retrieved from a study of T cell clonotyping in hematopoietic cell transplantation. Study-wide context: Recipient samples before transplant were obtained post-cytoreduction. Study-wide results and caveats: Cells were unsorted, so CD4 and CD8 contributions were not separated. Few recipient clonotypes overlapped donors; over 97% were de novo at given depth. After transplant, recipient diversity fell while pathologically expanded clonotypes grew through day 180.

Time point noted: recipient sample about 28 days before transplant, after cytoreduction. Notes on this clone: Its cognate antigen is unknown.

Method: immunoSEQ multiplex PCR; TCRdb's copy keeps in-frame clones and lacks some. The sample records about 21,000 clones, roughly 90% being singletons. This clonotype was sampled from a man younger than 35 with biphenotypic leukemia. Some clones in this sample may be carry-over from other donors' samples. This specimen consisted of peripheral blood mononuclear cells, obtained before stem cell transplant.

The chain's CDR3 is CASTLLGQGINEQFF. The CDR3 coding sequence is TGTGCCAGCACCCTGCTCGGACAGGGGATCAATGAGCAGTTCTTC. The rearrangement uses TRBV7-8 and TRBJ2-1; TRBD1 matches at 9 bases. Trimming took 7 bases from V and 6 from J; bases not matched to a gene: 10. This CDR3 contains 15 residues. Germline-derived CDR1 and CDR2 are SGHVS and FQNEAQ.